The T cell receptor beta chain described here comes from a study of technical replicates of blood from a few donors. The V and J ends lost 5 bases and 6 bases respectively, with 17 bases between them. Germline V gene lookup returns CDR1 MNHEY and CDR2 SVGAGI. The CDR3 loop spans 14 amino acids. Assay: immunoSEQ multiplex PCR; the TCRdb copy retains only in-frame clones and omits some. This table holds under 85,000 clones, 85% to 95% found once. The J gene is TRBJ2-7, the V gene TRBV6-5; a possible D gene is TRBD2 (6 bases). Sequencing was performed on T cells isolated from PBMCs. The source of this sequence is a human donor in good health. The CDR3 sequence: CASSRGLSFGEQYF. CDR3 nucleotides: TGTGCCAGCAGTCGGGGACTTTCCTTCGGCGAGCAGTACTTC.